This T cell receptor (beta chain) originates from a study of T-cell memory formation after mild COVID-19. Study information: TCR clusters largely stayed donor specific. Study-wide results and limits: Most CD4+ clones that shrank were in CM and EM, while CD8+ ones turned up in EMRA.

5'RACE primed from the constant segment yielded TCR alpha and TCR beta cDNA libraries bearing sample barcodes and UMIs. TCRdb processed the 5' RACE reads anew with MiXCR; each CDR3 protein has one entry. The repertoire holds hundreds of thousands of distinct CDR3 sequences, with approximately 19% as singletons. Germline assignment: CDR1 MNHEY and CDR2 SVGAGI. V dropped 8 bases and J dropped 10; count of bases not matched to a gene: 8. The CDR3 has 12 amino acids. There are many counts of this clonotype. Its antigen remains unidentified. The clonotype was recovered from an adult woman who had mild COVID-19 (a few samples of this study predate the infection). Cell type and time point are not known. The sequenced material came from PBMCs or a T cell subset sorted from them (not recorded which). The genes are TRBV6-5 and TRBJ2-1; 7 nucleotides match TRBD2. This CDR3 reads CASGRAGGEQFF. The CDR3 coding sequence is TGTGCCAGCGGGAGGGCCGGAGGCGAGCAGTTCTTC.